These 22 T cell receptor beta chains came from one sample sequenced in a study of blood T cell repertoires in COVID-19. The data were produced by immunoSEQ multiplex PCR, yet TCRdb's version contains in-frame clones alone and is incomplete. The sample lists more than 60,000 clones; about 93% were seen once. Material for sequencing was peripheral blood. The receptors were sampled from a human donor in a cohort sampled during active COVID-19.

V and J are TRBV18 and TRBJ2-1; TRBD2 matches 10 bases. J lost 7 bases, V lost 2 bases, and 5 bases had no gene match. The CDR3 covers 15 residues. Germline V gene lookup returns CDR1 KGHSH and CDR2 LQKENI. CDR3 DNA sequence: TGTGCCAGCTCACCAGCTAGCGGGGGAAGAAATGAGCAGTTCTTC. Amino acid sequence: CASSPASGGRNEQFF.

The rearrangement uses TRBV19 and TRBJ2-3; 9 nucleotides align to TRBD2. V was pared by 6 bases and J by 1 base, with 5 bases of the junction left unmatched. Germline-derived CDR1 and CDR2 are LNHDA and SQIVND (reference sequence). The CDR3 extends over 15 amino acids. The CDR3 DNA is TGTGCCAGTAGCCCTCGGACTAGCGGCACAGATACGCAGTATTTT. Translated, it gives CASSPRTSGTDTQYF.

The chain carries TRBV23-1 and TRBJ1-2; D possibly corresponds to TRBD1 (6 bases). TRBV23-1 is treated as an ORF (open reading frame) with a function not yet certain. This CDR3 has 15 amino acids. V lost 2 bases and J 4 bases, leaving 14 bases between the germline ends. DNA of the CDR3: TGCGCCAGCAGTCAAGAGAGACAGGCTAGCTATGGCTACACCTTC. Residues: CASSQERQASYGYTF.

The chain couples TRBV10-1 to TRBJ2-7, with D perhaps matching TRBD1 (5 bases). Germline lookup yields CDR1 WNHNN and CDR2 SYGVQD (reference sequence). Trimming removed 2 bases from V and 2 bases from J, with 13 bases in between. The CDR3 runs to 15 residues. Here the CDR3 reads CASSEQGQLAYEQYF. In DNA form, the CDR3 reads TGCGCCAGCAGTGAGCAGGGCCAGCTCGCCTACGAGCAGTACTTC.

The CDR3 protein is CSAATGETQYF. In DNA form, the CDR3 reads TGCAGTGCAGCGACTGGAGAGACCCAGTACTTC. The chain joins TRBV20-1 to TRBJ2-5; no definite D call. Per germline, CDR1 DFQATT and CDR2 SNEGSKA (reference sequence). V was clipped by 6 bases and J by 4 bases, with 9 bases between them. The CDR3 contains 11 residues.

The chain has TRBV19 and TRBJ1-5, with D possibly TRBD1 on 6 matching bases. The CDR3 is 13 amino acids. The V and J ends lost 2 bases and 6 bases respectively, with 8 bases between them. Germline assignment: CDR1 LNHDA and CDR2 SQIVND (reference sequence). CDR3: CASSISRGQPQHF. CDR3 DNA sequence: TGTGCCAGTAGTATAAGCAGGGGTCAGCCCCAGCATTTT. The full variable domain, its missing parts supplied by reference TRBV19 and TRBJ1-5, is DGGITQSPKYLFRKEGQNVTLSCEQNLNHDAMYWYRQDPGQGLRLIYYSQIVNDFQKGDIAEGYSVSREKKESFPLTVTSAQKNPTAFYLCASSISRGQPQHFGDGTRLSIL.

The V call is TRBV7-8, the J call TRBJ2-7, with D possibly TRBD2 on 5 matching bases. CDR3 size: 13 residues. CDR1 is SGHVS, CDR2 FQNEAQ, per germline. V lost 0 bases and J 6 bases, leaving 9 bases between the germline ends. As DNA, the CDR3 is TGTGCCAGCAGCTTAGCAGGACGGGGCGAGCAGTACTTC. It encodes CASSLAGRGEQYF.

The chain's CDR3 is CASSLEASGGPRGTDTQYF. CDR3 coding DNA: TGTGCCAGCAGCTTGGAGGCTAGCGGGGGACCCCGAGGGACAGATACGCAGTATTTT. The chain links TRBV5-4 to TRBJ2-3; 10 bases map to TRBD2. Germline lookup yields CDR1 SGHNT and CDR2 YYREEE (reference sequence). Germline trimming cut 0 bases from V and 3 bases from J; bases unmatched to any gene: 13. This CDR3 comprises 19 residues.

J is TRBJ2-7 and V is TRBV18; no firm D call. The V and J ends lost 5 bases and 6 bases respectively, with 14 bases between them. This CDR3 spans 13 amino acids. CDR1 is KGHSH, CDR2 LQKENI, per germline. This CDR3 reads CASSSTDTVEQYF. DNA of the CDR3: TGTGCCAGCTCATCTACCGATACTGTCGAGCAGTACTTC.

The genes are TRBV6-2 or TRBV6-3 and TRBJ1-1, with D maybe TRBD1 (5 bases). Germline CDR1 MNHEY, CDR2 SVGEGT. The CDR3 loop spans 14 amino acids. The V gene lost 6 bases and the J gene lost 5 bases, with 16 bases spanning the gap. The CDR3 sequence: CASSRETVMTEAFF. In nucleotides, the CDR3 is TGTGCCAGCAGCCGAGAGACAGTTATGACTGAAGCTTTCTTT.

The V and J genes are TRBV5-1 and TRBJ2-5; D is undetermined. CDR1 is SGHRS and CDR2 is YFSETQ in the germline V gene. Trimming took 2 bases from V and 0 from J, leaving 5 bases between them. The CDR3 is 13 amino acids. The CDR3 DNA follows: TGCGCCAGCAGCTTATCTAACCAAGAGACCCAGTACTTC. It yields the protein CASSLSNQETQYF.

V gene TRBV7-8 combines with J gene TRBJ2-1, with unresolved D. V was pared by 1 base and J by 4 bases, with 8 bases between. CDR1 is SGHVS, CDR2 FQNEAQ, per germline. CDR3 length: 14 amino acids. CDR3 region: CASSLVPVYNEQFF. The CDR3, as DNA: TGTGCCAGCAGCTTAGTGCCGGTTTACAATGAGCAGTTCTTC.

This sequence joins TRBV3-1 (or the pseudogene TRBV3-2) and TRBJ2-7; weak D call: TRBD2 (6 bases). The CDR3 extends over 11 amino acids. V was clipped by 6 bases and J by 3 bases, with 6 bases between them. Germline CDR1 reads LGHDT; CDR2 reads YNNKEL (reference sequence). CDR3 region: CASRRGYEQYF. CDR3 sequence (DNA): TGTGCCAGCAGGCGGGGCTACGAGCAGTACTTC.

The V gene is TRBV7-9, the J gene TRBJ2-5; 8 nucleotides line up with TRBD1. Per germline, CDR1 SEHNR and CDR2 FQNEAQ (reference sequence). CDR3 length: 16 amino acids. V was clipped by 3 bases and J by 3 bases; unmatched bases: 9. As DNA, the CDR3 is TGTGCCAGCAGCTTCATAGAATCGACAGGGGAAGAGACCCAGTACTTC. It is translated as CASSFIESTGEETQYF.

This clone was seen a single time. The chain employs TRBV9 and TRBJ1-2; D might be TRBD1 (6 bases). Germline V gene sequence: CDR1 SGDLS, CDR2 YYNGEE. This CDR3 comprises 13 residues. V was trimmed by 6 bases and J by 7 bases, leaving 16 bases between them. The DNA for the CDR3 is TGTGCCAGCACCCAACAGGGTCGGAGTGGCTACACCTTC. Amino acid sequence: CASTQQGRSGYTF.

The chain couples TRBV2 to TRBJ1-1, with no clear D. The CDR3 totals 13 residues. Trimming pared 5 bases from V and 0 bases from J, leaving 7 bases between. Germline values: CDR1 SNHLY, CDR2 FYNNEI. The CDR3 nucleotides read TGTGCCAGCAGTCCCCAGATGAACACTGAAGCTTTCTTT. This translates into CASSPQMNTEAFF.

Comments on this clone: Other DNA sequences of this sample code for an identical CDR3. The V gene is TRBV7-2, the J gene TRBJ2-2, with D unresolved. Germline V CDR1 and CDR2: SGHTA, FQGNSA. Trimming stripped 1 base from V and 4 bases from J, with 4 bases between. The CDR3 is 13 amino acids. CDR3 in amino acids: CASSLGATGELFF. CDR3 DNA: TGTGCCAGCAGCTTAGGAGCCACCGGGGAGCTGTTTTTT.

V gene TRBV13 combines with J gene TRBJ2-2; 9 bases align to TRBD2. CDR1 and CDR2 from the germline V gene are PRHDT and FYEKMQ (reference sequence). The ends lost 2 bases at V and 1 base at J; junction bases unmatched: 5. The CDR3 spans 17 residues. The CDR3 bases are TGTGCCAGCAGCTTAAGTCGACTAGCGGTGAACACCGGGGAGCTGTTTTTT. This gives the protein CASSLSRLAVNTGELFF.

V gene TRBV24-1 combines with J gene TRBJ2-3; 10 nucleotides align to TRBD1. The length of the CDR3 is 15 residues. The J segment lost 4 bases and the V segment lost 9 bases, leaving 9 bases of the junction unmatched. CDR1 and CDR2 (germline): KGHDR, SFDVKD. CDR3 in amino acids: CATESGTGVPDTQYF. The CDR3 DNA is TGTGCCACCGAATCCGGGACAGGGGTTCCAGATACGCAGTATTTT.

The rearrangement links TRBV7-2 to TRBJ2-7, with D tentatively TRBD1 (5 bases). The germline V gene has CDR1 SGHTA and CDR2 FQGNSA. The CDR3 length is 14 residues. V lost 4 bases and J lost 3, with 13 bases in between. CDR3 sequence: CASSSQETLYEQYF. CDR3 coding DNA: TGTGCCAGCAGCTCACAGGAGACTCTCTACGAGCAGTACTTC.

The chain recombines TRBV4-3 with TRBJ2-7; D is unclear. The CDR3 loop spans 13 amino acids. Per germline, CDR1 LGHNA and CDR2 YSLEER. The V gene lost 0 bases and the J gene lost 4 bases, with 7 bases spanning the gap. The DNA of the CDR3 is TGCGCCAGCAGCCAAGATCTCGGGTACGAGCAGTACTTC. This gives the protein CASSQDLGYEQYF.

For the CDR3, the DNA is TGTGCCAGCAGTTCGAACACCCCGGGACTAGCCTACGGCGAGCAGTACTTC. This sequence encodes CASSSNTPGLAYGEQYF. This rearrangement joins TRBV6-2 or TRBV6-3 to TRBJ2-7; 9 bases align to TRBD2. There are 17 residues in the CDR3. Germline V gives CDR1 MNHEY, CDR2 SVGEGT. V lost 4 bases, J lost 6 bases, and 16 bases stayed unmatched.